A single sample is the source of the 10 T cell receptor beta chains below, sequenced in a study of OX40 agonist ivuxolimab in advanced cancers. TCRdb keeps only in-frame clones here, not all; method: immunoSEQ multiplex PCR. The sample carries 58,000 or so clones, approximately 83% recorded once. The sequences come from CD4+ or CD8+ T cells sorted from blood, collected in a trial of the OX40 agonist ivuxolimab. The receptors were gathered from an adult with an advanced solid tumor such as melanoma, head and neck, liver or kidney cancer.

The V and J genes are TRBV2 and TRBJ1-2; D possibly corresponds to TRBD1 (5 bases). Trimming left V 7 bases short and J 1 base short, with 19 bases between. This CDR3 comprises 16 residues. Per the germline V gene, CDR1 is SNHLY and CDR2 is FYNNEI. The CDR3 sequence: CASNQGRLNLNYGYTF. The CDR3 bases are TGTGCCAGCAATCAGGGCAGGTTGAACCTTAACTATGGCTACACCTTC.

This chain uses TRBV11-3 with TRBJ2-1, with TRBD2 matching 14 bases. From germline, CDR1 is SGHNT and CDR2 YENEEA. The CDR3 is 17 amino acids. Trimming at V came to 0 bases and at J to 8 bases, leaving 6 bases not matched to a gene. CDR3 protein: CASSLEAGTSGSHEQFF. CDR3 coding DNA: TGTGCCAGCAGCTTAGAGGCAGGGACTAGCGGGAGTCATGAGCAGTTCTTC.

This clone was seen a single time. This chain connects TRBV4-1 to TRBJ2-7; the D is unclear. The V gene lost 4 bases and the J gene lost 2 bases, with 12 bases spanning the gap. The CDR3 runs 14 residues. CDR1 MGHRA and CDR2 YSYEKL come from the germline V gene. The DNA for the CDR3 is TGCGCCAGCAGCCGCCTTGAGTTCACCTACGAGCAGTACTTC. Protein product: CASSRLEFTYEQYF.

This rearrangement joins TRBV7-9 to TRBJ1-1; a weak D match, TRBD1 (6 bases). The V gene's germline CDR1 is SEHNR and CDR2 FQNEAQ (reference sequence). The CDR3 runs to 13 residues. Trimming left V 5 bases short and J 6 bases short, with 13 bases between. The CDR3 DNA reads as TGTGCCAGCAGCCGGCAGGGGACCCCTGAAGCTTTCTTT. Translated, it gives CASSRQGTPEAFF.

The rearrangement joins TRBV6-1 to TRBJ1-2, with D possibly matching TRBD1 (5 bases). The length of the CDR3 is 13 residues. Germline V gene sequence: CDR1 MNHNS, CDR2 SASEGT. V was clipped by 4 bases and J by 4 bases, with 10 bases between them. The chain's CDR3 is CASSASGLYGYTF. CDR3 DNA sequence: TGTGCCAGCAGTGCATCAGGGCTCTATGGCTACACCTTC.

The DNA of the CDR3 is TGTGCCAGCACGACGATTTCTGAGCAGTTCTTC. Its protein is CASTTISEQFF. The rearrangement links TRBV6-1 to TRBJ2-1; no clear D gene. The CDR3 totals 11 residues. CDR1 is MNHNS, CDR2 SASEGT, per germline. Trimming cost V 7 bases and J 9 bases, with 10 bases left between them.

Sample share makes this clone medium-sized. The chain has TRBV6-5 and TRBJ1-1; D remains ambiguous. From germline, CDR1 is MNHEY and CDR2 SVGAGI. Between the trimmed V and J ends, which lost 8 bases and 6 bases, there was a span of 10 bases. This CDR3 is 11 amino acids long. CDR3 DNA sequence: TGTGCCAGCGAATCCGGCGCTGAAGCTTTCTTT. Its translation: CASESGAEAFF.

The rearrangement uses TRBV19 and TRBJ2-2; 7 bases fit TRBD1. The CDR3 runs to 15 residues. V lost 6 bases, J lost 0 bases, and 4 bases stayed unmatched. Germline CDR1 reads LNHDA; CDR2 reads SQIVND (reference sequence). The CDR3 DNA reads as TGTGCCAGTAGGGTCCAGGGGGCGAACACCGGGGAGCTGTTTTTT. Translating it yields CASRVQGANTGELFF. The complete variable domain, with remaining parts taken from reference TRBV19 and TRBJ2-2, reads DGGITQSPKYLFRKEGQNVTLSCEQNLNHDAMYWYRQDPGQGLRLIYYSQIVNDFQKGDIAEGYSVSREKKESFPLTVTSAQKNPTAFYLCASRVQGANTGELFFGEGSRLTVL.

This chain uses TRBV5-4 with TRBJ2-2; 9 bases agree with TRBD1. The CDR3 runs 15 residues. The J segment lost 4 bases and the V segment lost 0 bases, leaving 1 base of the junction unmatched. Germline-derived CDR1 and CDR2 are SGHNT and YYREEE (reference sequence). CDR3 DNA: TGTGCCAGCAGCTTGGGGGGACAGGGCACCGGGGAGCTGTTTTTT. Amino acids: CASSLGGQGTGELFF.

The chain carries TRBV18 and TRBJ1-3; TRBD1 is a possible D gene (5 bases). Trimming removed 4 bases from V and 2 bases from J, with 9 bases in between. CDR1 is KGHSH, CDR2 LQKENI, per germline. CDR3 length: 14 amino acids. The CDR3 loop reads CASSRGMAGNTIYF. The CDR3 DNA sequence: TGTGCCAGCTCACGGGGGATGGCTGGAAACACCATATATTTT.